Listed here is a single T cell receptor beta chain. In the original workflow: Using reference gene primer amplification, nucleated cell counts were estimated. Profiling relied on immunoSEQ multiplex PCR, and the TCRdb table lists in-frame clones only, not all of them. The V and J calls and clone size are taken from that table; D and trimming were inferred from the DNA. The sample gives around 140,000 clones, 88% of which show up once; about 1.5% is in the top ten. This sample was taken from a study of blood T cell repertoires in COVID-19. Turning to the study itself: Specimens from acute and convalescent COVID-19 originated in the United States, Italy and Spain. The cDNA or gDNA used as material had been derived from T cells, B-cell-depleted T cells, or PBMCs.

V lost 5 bases to trimming and J lost 4 bases; unmatched junction nucleotides: 13. Germline V gene lookup returns CDR1 SGHTA and CDR2 FQGTGA. This CDR3 is 16 amino acids long. The V and J genes are TRBV7-3 and TRBJ1-1; 7 bases are shared with TRBD1. The clonotype comes from a woman in her fifties or sixties with acute or convalescent COVID-19. Sequenced: peripheral blood. In DNA, the CDR3 is TGTGCCAGCAGCCCAACAACCACAGGGACAGCCACTGAAGCTTTCTTT. It translates to CASSPTTTGTATEAFF.